The present T cell receptor (beta chain) was sequenced within a study of a mutant IDH1 vaccine in newly diagnosed glioma. Study details: In some groups vaccination began 4-6 weeks post-radiotherapy; others received it with temozolomide. The study, taken as a whole, reports: Evidence of vaccine-induced immune responses was documented in 85% to 95% of patients.

Trimming took 5 bases from V and 11 from J; bases not matched to a gene: 8. Germline V gene sequence: CDR1 DFQATT, CDR2 SNEGSKA (reference sequence). This CDR3 has 11 amino acids. Some clones are missing from TCRdb's copy, which holds only in-frame ones; the method was immunoSEQ multiplex PCR. The repertoire holds almost 85,000 clones, approximately 85% seen once, with approximately 2.3% in the top ten. This clone was detected a few times. Antigen: not known. Regarding time point: week 23, last vaccination. With topical imiquimod, each dose of the vaccine consisted of 300 ug of mutant IDH1 20-mer peptide. Tumors from donors were new WHO grade 3 or 4 IDH1-mutant astrocytomas with ATRX loss.

The gene calls are TRBV20-1 and TRBJ1-1; 7 nucleotides align to TRBD1. Here the sequenced sample was PBMCs, taken from a glioma patient whose treatment included an IDH1 peptide vaccine. The sequence was obtained from a man aged 25 to 45 with glioma. Some clones in this sample may be carry-over from other donors' samples. The CDR3 DNA reads TGCAGTGCTCAGGGGGACATGAGTGCTTTCTTT. As protein: CSAQGDMSAFF.